This TCR beta chain was identified in a study of T cells in localized non-small cell lung cancer. Concerning this clone: Its antigen remains unknown.

CDR3 size: 13 residues. Between the trimmed V and J ends, which lost 7 bases and 0 bases, there was a span of 4 bases. Germline CDR1 reads KGHSH; CDR2 reads LQKENI. Assay: immunoSEQ multiplex PCR; the TCRdb copy retains only in-frame clones and omits some. The data hold approximately 11,000 clones, with around 82% observed a single time. Study results and caveats: A median 57 of the top 100 tumor clones appeared in adjacent lung.

This specimen consisted of peripheral blood mononuclear cells, obtained before any cancer treatment. The TCR sequence derives from an older female donor with stage II lung adenocarcinoma. The V call is TRBV18, the J call TRBJ2-6; D not resolved. The CDR3 nucleotides are TGTGCCAGCTTAAACTCTGGGGCCAACGTCCTGACTTTC. Protein product: CASLNSGANVLTF.